Following are 9 T cell receptor beta chains from one sample sequenced in a study of cytomegalovirus exposure and HLA in healthy donors. Primers included in the PCR were 60 Vbeta and 13 Jbeta primers. Clones were read by immunoSEQ multiplex PCR, and TCRdb kept only the in-frame ones, dropping some. The table includes 150,000 to 190,000 clones, roughly four fifths detected once. The source material was PBMCs. The receptors shown here come from a man aged 18 to 29 in good health and CMV-seronegative.

This clone was seen only a few times. The V and J genes are TRBV5-5 and TRBJ2-7, with a tentative D call TRBD2 (7 bases). The V gene lost 6 bases and the J gene lost 2 bases, with 15 bases spanning the gap. This CDR3 is 14 amino acids long. Germline assignment: CDR1 SGHKS and CDR2 YYEKEE (reference sequence). CDR3 coding DNA: TGTGCCAGCACCCCGGTAGGGGGGGCCTACGAGCAGTACTTC. It encodes CASTPVGGAYEQYF.

The chain is built from TRBV21-1 and TRBJ2-7; TRBD2, the D gene given by the table, was not confirmed from the DNA. TRBV21-1 is designated a pseudogene. This CDR3 is 10 amino acids long. The CDR3 region has the DNA TGTGCCAGCACCGCGATTGGGCAGTACTTC. Its protein product is CASTAIGQYF.

The CDR3 sequence: CASSSVQRRADTQYF. DNA of the CDR3: TGTGCCAGCAGCTCCGTCCAGCGGAGGGCAGATACGCAGTATTTT. The genes are TRBV7-2 and TRBJ2-3; tentatively, D is TRBD2 (6 bases). This CDR3 is 15 amino acids long. Germline loops: CDR1 SGHTA, CDR2 FQGNSA. The V and J ends lost 4 bases and 4 bases respectively, with 15 bases between them.

The chain employs TRBV7-6 and TRBJ2-1; D is unclear. V lost 4 bases and J lost 8, with 12 bases in between. The length of the CDR3 is 13 residues. Germline values: CDR1 SGHVS, CDR2 FNYEAQ. CDR3 coding DNA: TGTGCCAGCAGCTCGTCTAGAAGCTATGAGCAGTTCTTC. Its protein product is CASSSSRSYEQFF.

The chain links TRBV27 to TRBJ1-2; TRBD1 might be the D (5 bases). Germline V gene lookup returns CDR1 MNHEY and CDR2 SMNVEV (reference sequence). The V end lost 5 bases, the J end lost 6 bases, and 13 bases lay between the germline ends. There are 13 residues in the CDR3. CDR3 residues: CASSPGGSHGYTF. CDR3 in DNA: TGTGCCAGCAGTCCCGGGGGTAGTCATGGCTACACCTTC.

This clone occurred a few times. The genes are TRBV5-5 and TRBJ2-5; D unclear. Germline assignment: CDR1 SGHKS and CDR2 YYEKEE (reference sequence). V was cut by 2 bases and J by 2 bases, with 10 bases left in between. The CDR3 runs 14 residues. Written as DNA, the CDR3 is TGTGCCAGCAGCTTTTCGACACGACAAGAGACCCAGTACTTC. It codes for CASSFSTRQETQYF.

CDR3 in amino acids: CASSQDSQENYGYTF. In DNA, the CDR3 is TGCGCCAGCAGCCAAGACTCACAAGAAAACTATGGCTACACCTTC. J is TRBJ1-2 and V is TRBV4-1; D ambiguous. CDR1 is MGHRA, CDR2 YSYEKL, per germline. The CDR3 extends over 15 amino acids. Trimming pared 0 bases from V and 2 bases from J, leaving 10 bases between.

CDR3 loop: CAISEDWDRGNQPQHF. CDR3 coding DNA: TGTGCCATCAGTGAGGACTGGGACAGGGGCAATCAGCCCCAGCATTTT. This sequence joins TRBV10-3 and TRBJ1-5, with 9 bases aligning to TRBD1. The CDR3 has 16 amino acids. In germline, CDR1 is ENHRY, CDR2 SYGVKD. V shed 2 bases and J 2 bases; nucleotides not matched to a gene: 4.

In DNA form, the CDR3 reads TGCGCCAGCAGTGAGACCGGAAGAGCGGGACTGGAGACCCAGTACTTC. It codes for CASSETGRAGLETQYF. The J gene is TRBJ2-5, the V gene TRBV10-1; 7 nucleotides agree with TRBD2. The V gene end was trimmed by 2 bases and the J gene end by 5 bases; junction bases not matched to a gene: 11. CDR3 size: 16 residues. The V gene's germline CDR1 is WNHNN and CDR2 SYGVQD (reference sequence).